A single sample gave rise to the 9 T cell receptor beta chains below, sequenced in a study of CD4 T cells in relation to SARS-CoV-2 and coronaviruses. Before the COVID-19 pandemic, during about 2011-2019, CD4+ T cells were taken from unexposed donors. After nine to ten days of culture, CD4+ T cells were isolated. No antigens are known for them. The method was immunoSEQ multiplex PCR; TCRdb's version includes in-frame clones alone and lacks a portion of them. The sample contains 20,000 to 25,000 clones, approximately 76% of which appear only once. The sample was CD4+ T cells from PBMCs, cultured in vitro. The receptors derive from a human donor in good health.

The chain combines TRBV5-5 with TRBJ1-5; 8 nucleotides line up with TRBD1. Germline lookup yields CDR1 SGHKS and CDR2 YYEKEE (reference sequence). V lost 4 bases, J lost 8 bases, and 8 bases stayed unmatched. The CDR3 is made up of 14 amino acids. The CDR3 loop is CASSTGQAREPQHF. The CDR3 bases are TGTGCCAGCAGCACGGGACAGGCACGGGAGCCCCAGCATTTT.

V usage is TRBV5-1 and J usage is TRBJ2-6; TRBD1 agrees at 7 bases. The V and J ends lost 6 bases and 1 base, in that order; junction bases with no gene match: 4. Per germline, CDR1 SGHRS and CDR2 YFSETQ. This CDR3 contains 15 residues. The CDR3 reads CASKRTGSGANVLTF. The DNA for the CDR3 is TGCGCCAGCAAAAGGACAGGTTCTGGGGCCAACGTCCTGACTTTC.

The CDR3 DNA follows: TGTGCCATCGAGGGACAGGACACCTACGAGCAGTACTTC. Translating gives CAIEGQDTYEQYF. The rearrangement uses TRBV10-3 and TRBJ2-7; 8 positions match TRBD1. CDR3 length: 13 residues. V lost 8 bases and J lost 2; bases outside the gene matches: 5. Germline V gene sequence: CDR1 ENHRY, CDR2 SYGVKD.

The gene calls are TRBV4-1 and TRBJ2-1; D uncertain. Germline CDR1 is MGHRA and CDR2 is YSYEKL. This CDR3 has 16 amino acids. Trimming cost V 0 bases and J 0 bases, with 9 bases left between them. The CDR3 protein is CASSQDSLSSYNEQFF. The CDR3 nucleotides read TGCGCCAGCAGCCAAGACAGCCTCAGCTCCTACAATGAGCAGTTCTTC.

In DNA form, the CDR3 reads TGTGCCAGCAGCTGGGGGAGCGGGGCAGATACGCAGTATTTT. It encodes CASSWGSGADTQYF. This chain uses TRBV7-2 with TRBJ2-3, with 7 nucleotides matching TRBD2. Germline loops: CDR1 SGHTA, CDR2 FQGNSA. The CDR3 totals 14 residues. The J segment lost 4 bases and the V segment lost 4 bases, leaving 5 bases of the junction unmatched.

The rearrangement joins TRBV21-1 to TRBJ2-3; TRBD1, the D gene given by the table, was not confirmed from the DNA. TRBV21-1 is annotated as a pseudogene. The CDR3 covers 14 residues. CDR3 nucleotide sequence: TGTGCCAGCTCTCCGACACCAGCCACAGATACGCAGTATTTT. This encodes CASSPTPATDTQYF.

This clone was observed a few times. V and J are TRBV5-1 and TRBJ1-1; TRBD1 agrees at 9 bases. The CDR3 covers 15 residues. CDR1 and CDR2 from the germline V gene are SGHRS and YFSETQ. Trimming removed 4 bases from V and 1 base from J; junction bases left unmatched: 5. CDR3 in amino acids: CASSLLGQGNTEAFF. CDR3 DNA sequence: TGCGCCAGCAGCCTATTGGGACAGGGGAACACTGAAGCTTTCTTT.

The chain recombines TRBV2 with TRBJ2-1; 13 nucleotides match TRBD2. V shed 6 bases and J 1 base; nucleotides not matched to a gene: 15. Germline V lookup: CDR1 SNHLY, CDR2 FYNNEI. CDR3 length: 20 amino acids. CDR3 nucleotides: TGTGCCAGCAGCGGGGCCGAGGGACTAGCGGGACTGGGGTCCTACAATGAGCAGTTCTTC. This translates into CASSGAEGLAGLGSYNEQFF.

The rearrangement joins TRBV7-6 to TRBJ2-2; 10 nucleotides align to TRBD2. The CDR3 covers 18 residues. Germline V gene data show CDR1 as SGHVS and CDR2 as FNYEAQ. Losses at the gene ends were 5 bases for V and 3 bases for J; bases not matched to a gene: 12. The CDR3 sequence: CASSLRVLAGVDTGELFF. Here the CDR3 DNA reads TGTGCCAGCAGCCTCCGAGTTCTAGCGGGAGTTGACACCGGGGAGCTGTTTTTT.